This T cell receptor beta chain was found in a study of T-cell reconstitution after alpha-beta-depleted transplantation in children. V lost 5 bases, J lost 5 bases, and 15 bases lay in between. CDR3 size: 14 residues. TCRbeta library preparation incorporated unique molecular identifiers. TCRdb used MiXCR to reprocess the PCR reads, holding one entry per CDR3 protein. The table records about 130,000 distinct CDR3 sequences, about 9.9% of them present only once. The sample consisted of PBMCs, mostly from graft donor cells, taken 180 days after TCRalphabeta/CD19-depleted stem cell transplant. The chain links TRBV12-3 or TRBV12-4 to TRBJ2-5, with a possible D match to TRBD2 (6 bases). This receptor was taken from a girl under three years old who had a stem cell transplant for combined immunodeficiency, so the T cells may come from the graft donor. CDR3 sequence: CASSPSGRGETQYF. The CDR3 DNA follows: TGTGCCAGCAGTCCCTCCGGGAGAGGGGAGACCCAGTACTTC.